The rows below give T cell receptor beta chains drawn from one sample of a study of CD8 T cells in Susac syndrome. A single record per CDR3 protein comes from TCRdb applying MiXCR to the immunoSEQ multiplex PCR reads. The data show about 160,000 distinct CDR3 sequences, about 90% seen once. Material for sequencing was CD4+ T cells from PBMCs. These receptors all come from a human donor in good health. CDR3s include the opening cysteine and the closing phenylalanine or tryptophan. Each record gives: CDR3 length, clone size, J gene, D gene, V gene, CDR3 DNA, CDR3 protein. A D gene is named only where the DNA matches it firmly. Size values are once, few and many counts, or a class for expanded clones, and some rows have none.

14	NA	TRBJ1-4	TRBD1	TRBV5-1	TGCGCCAGCAGCCCAGGGACAGGGGCCGAAAAACTGTTTTTT	CASSPGTGAEKLFF
12	NA	TRBJ1-2	NA	TRBV12-3/TRBV12-4	TGTGCCAGCAGTTTGAGGCAGCTGGGCTACACCTTC	CASSLRQLGYTF
13	NA	TRBJ2-7	TRBD2	TRBV28	TGTGCCAGCAGAGGAGCGGGAGTATCCGAGCAGTACTTC	CASRGAGVSEQYF
13	NA	TRBJ2-7	TRBD1	TRBV28	TGTGCCAGCAGGAGACAGGGTTGGAACGAGCAGTACTTC	CASRRQGWNEQYF
15	NA	TRBJ2-1	TRBD2	TRBV29-1	TGCAGCGTTGGTTTGCTGATCGAACGGGGGGGGGAGCAGTTCTTC	CSVGLLIERGGEQFF
11	NA	TRBJ1-2	NA	TRBV20-1	TGCAGTGGTAGAGAGCCAGTCGGCTACACCTTC	CSGREPVGYTF
13	NA	TRBJ2-5	TRBD1	TRBV10-3	TGTGCCATCAAAGGGCAGGGGGCCGAGACCCAGTACTTC	CAIKGQGAETQYF
16	NA	TRBJ2-5	TRBD2	TRBV9	TGTGCCAGCAGCCTAGGACTAGCGGGAGTCCAAGAGACCCAGTACTTC	CASSLGLAGVQETQYF
13	NA	TRBJ2-3	NA	TRBV9	TGTGCCAGCAATACCGAGCGCACAGATACGCAGTATTTT	CASNTERTDTQYF
13	NA	TRBJ2-5	NA	TRBV20-1	TGCAGTGCCCCCATCGGGGGCGAAGAGACCCAGTACTTC	CSAPIGGEETQYF
14	NA	TRBJ1-1	NA	TRBV5-1	TGCGCCAGCAGCTCGACTATAGGGGGGAGATTGGCTTTCTTT	CASSSTIGGRLAFF
13	NA	TRBJ2-4	NA	TRBV7-2	TGTGCCAGCAGCTGGAACAGGGAAAACATTCAGTACTTC	CASSWNRENIQYF
14	NA	TRBJ2-1	TRBD1	TRBV19	TGTGCCAGTAGTATGGGACAGCCTTACAATGAGCAGTTCTTC	CASSMGQPYNEQFF
15	NA	TRBJ2-2	TRBD2	TRBV2	TGTGCCAGCAGTGAAGGACTAGCGGGAGCCGGGGAGCTGTTTTTT	CASSEGLAGAGELFF
14	NA	TRBJ2-2	TRBD1	TRBV7-2	TGTGCCAGCAGCTCCTTCACAGGGGCCGGGGAGCTGTTTTTT	CASSSFTGAGELFF
15	NA	TRBJ1-5	NA	TRBV6-2/TRBV6-3	TGTGCCAGCAGTTACTCGGTCGGTAGAAATCAGCCCCAGCATTTT	CASSYSVGRNQPQHF
14	NA	TRBJ2-5	NA	TRBV6-5	TGTGCCAGCAGTTCCTCCCTCCCCAGAGAGACCCAGTACTTC	CASSSSLPRETQYF
10	NA	TRBJ1-4	NA	TRBV27	TGTGCCAGCGGACGGGAAAAACTGTTTTTT	CASGREKLFF
14	NA	TRBJ1-5	NA	TRBV20-1	TGCAGTGCTAGAGTTCCGGGTTCACCTGGGCCCCAGCATTTT	CSARVPGSPGPQHF
15	NA	TRBJ2-3	NA	TRBV5-1	TGCGCCAGCAGCTTGGCTCGGGGAAGCACAGATACGCAGTATTTT	CASSLARGSTDTQYF
13	NA	TRBJ2-5	NA	TRBV29-1	TGCAGCGTTGAACAGGGAAGTTCAGAGACCCAGTACTTC	CSVEQGSSETQYF
13	NA	TRBJ1-2	NA	TRBV6-1	TGTGCCAGCGTCGCTACAGTCCACAATGGCTACACCTTC	CASVATVHNGYTF
20	NA	TRBJ2-3	NA	TRBV23-1	TGCGCCAGCACCTCGGACCTAGATGAGGTGGCTAGTGATGGCACAGATACGCAGTATTTT	CASTSDLDEVASDGTDTQYF
16	once	TRBJ2-2	NA	TRBV20-1	TGCAGTGCTAGCGACAGGCCCCTCGGTGGCACCGGGGAGCTGTTTTTT	CSASDRPLGGTGELFF
13	NA	TRBJ2-5	NA	TRBV20-1	TGCAGTGCTAGAGATGGCATCCTCGGGGACCAGTACTTC	CSARDGILGDQYF
14	NA	TRBJ2-1	NA	TRBV10-1	TGCGCCAGCAGTCCACAGAGGAACGGCGATGAGCAGTTCTTC	CASSPQRNGDEQFF
14	NA	TRBJ1-1	NA	TRBV5-1	TGCGCCAGCAGCTTGCCAGGGCTGAACACTGAAGCTTTCTTT	CASSLPGLNTEAFF
12	NA	TRBJ1-2	NA	TRBV20-1	TGCAGTGTTGAGGTGGGAAACTATGGCTACACCTTC	CSVEVGNYGYTF
13	NA	TRBJ2-5	NA	TRBV2	TGTGCCAGCAGCGGTAGCAGGGAAGGGGGCCAGTACTTC	CASSGSREGGQYF
16	NA	TRBJ2-3	NA	TRBV19	TGTGCCAGTAGTATCGGGGACCGGATCCCCACAGATACGCAGTATTTT	CASSIGDRIPTDTQYF
15	NA	TRBJ2-1	NA	TRBV20-1	TGCAGTGCTAGACGCCCGAGCGGGCCCGGTGATGAGCAGTTCTTC	CSARRPSGPGDEQFF
15	NA	TRBJ1-5	TRBD1	TRBV28	TGTGCCAGCAGTTTTTCGACAGGGAGAAATCAGCCCCAGCATTTT	CASSFSTGRNQPQHF
13	NA	TRBJ2-7	NA	TRBV28	TGTGCCAGCAGTTGGGCATCAACCTACGAGCAGTACTTC	CASSWASTYEQYF
12	NA	TRBJ2-1	NA	TRBV29-1	TGCAGCGTTCGGACCCACCCCAATGAGCAGTTCTTC	CSVRTHPNEQFF
15	NA	TRBJ1-1	NA	TRBV7-9	TGTGCCAGCAGCCGAGGGGGGGCAGCGAACACTGAAGCTTTCTTT	CASSRGGAANTEAFF
13	NA	TRBJ1-6	NA	TRBV6-5	TGTGCCAGCAGTCCCGACCGCAATTCACCCCTCCACTTT	CASSPDRNSPLHF
13	NA	TRBJ2-2	NA	TRBV5-3	TGTGCCAGAAGCATAGTCAAATCCGGGGAGCTGTTTTTT	CARSIVKSGELFF
16	few	TRBJ2-1	NA	TRBV5-1	TGCGCCAGCAGCTTGGCAGGGCTAGCGTCTTACAATGAGCAGTTCTTC	CASSLAGLASYNEQFF
16	NA	TRBJ2-2	TRBD2	TRBV4-3	TGCGCCAGCAGCCAAGATCTAGCGGGGACAACCGGGGAGCTGTTTTTT	CASSQDLAGTTGELFF
16	few	TRBJ1-1	TRBD1	TRBV4-1	TGCGCCAGCAGCCACCTCAAGGACAGGGGATACACTGAAGCTTTCTTT	CASSHLKDRGYTEAFF
13	NA	TRBJ2-7	NA	TRBV6-2/TRBV6-3	TGTGCCACCTTCCGGGACAACTCCTACGAGCAGTACTTC	CATFRDNSYEQYF
16	NA	TRBJ2-3	NA	TRBV15	TGTGCCACCAGCAGAGGCAAGGAAGGTAGCACAGATACGCAGTATTTT	CATSRGKEGSTDTQYF
13	once	TRBJ2-1	NA	TRBV20-1	TGCAGTGCTAGAGATAGCGTCTACAATGAGCAGTTCTTC	CSARDSVYNEQFF
14	NA	TRBJ1-2	TRBD1	TRBV2	TGTGCCAGCAGTCCCTCCGGGACAGGGTCCCACTACACCTTC	CASSPSGTGSHYTF
14	NA	TRBJ2-7	NA	TRBV2	TGTGCCAGCAGCTATGGACCTTCGGGCTACGAGCAGTACTTC	CASSYGPSGYEQYF
14	NA	TRBJ1-6	TRBD1	TRBV2	TGTGCCAGCAGGGGACAGGGATTGGATTCACCCCTCCACTTT	CASRGQGLDSPLHF
12	NA	TRBJ1-2	TRBD1	TRBV20-1	TGCAGTGCAACGGACAGGGCGAGTGGCTACACCTTC	CSATDRASGYTF
12	NA	TRBJ2-3	NA	TRBV10-3	TGTGCCTCCGAGGCGGATACAGATACGCAGTATTTT	CASEADTDTQYF
16	NA	TRBJ2-3	TRBD2	TRBV20-1	TGCAGTGCTAACCCCCATAGCGGGAGGGAGACAGATACGCAGTATTTT	CSANPHSGRETDTQYF
14	NA	TRBJ2-7	TRBD2	TRBV3-1	TGTGCCAGCAGCCAAGACGGGGGGACCTACGAGCAGTACTTC	CASSQDGGTYEQYF
11	NA	TRBJ2-3	NA	TRBV25-1	TGTGCCAGCAGTAACATAGATACGCAGTATTTT	CASSNIDTQYF
11	NA	TRBJ1-1	NA	TRBV7-9	TGTGCCAGCGAGGGAGACACTGAAGCTTTCTTT	CASEGDTEAFF
12	NA	TRBJ2-1	NA	TRBV2	TGTGCCAGTGGGAAGGGGGGCGATGAGCAGTTCTTC	CASGKGGDEQFF
18	NA	TRBJ2-6	NA	TRBV19	TGTGCCAGTAGTACCCAGCCGGGGGAGCTGTCTGGGGCCAACGTCCTGACTTTC	CASSTQPGELSGANVLTF
17	NA	TRBJ2-5	TRBD2	TRBV28	TGTGCCAGCAGCCTCTTGTCCGCGGGAGGGCGGAGGGAGACCCAGTACTTC	CASSLLSAGGRRETQYF